Below, 11 T cell receptor beta chains from the same sample are listed, as sequenced in a study of blood T cells in healthy people across ages. A second PCR of roughly 7 to 11 cycles used a sample-barcoded 5' primer and a J-beta primer mix. Each CDR3 protein gets one entry after TCRdb re-called the 5' RACE reads with MiXCR. The top ten clones hold over 10% of a sample with under 850,000 distinct CDR3 sequences, 35% to 40% of them seen once. Sequencing was performed on blood. The source of these receptors is a man aged 18 to 30 in good health.

J is TRBJ2-4 and V is TRBV20-1; a weak D match, TRBD1 (6 bases). The CDR3 loop spans 15 amino acids. Germline V gene data show CDR1 as DFQATT and CDR2 as SNEGSKA (reference sequence). Trimming pared 7 bases from V and 0 bases from J, leaving 16 bases between. CDR3 sequence (DNA): TGCAGTGGGGGCGGACAGACACTAGCCAAAAACATTCAGTACTTC. Its protein product is CSGGGQTLAKNIQYF.

The rearrangement links TRBV24-1 to TRBJ2-5; 11 nucleotides line up with TRBD2. There are 16 residues in the CDR3. The ends lost 5 bases at V and 2 bases at J; junction bases unmatched: 6. CDR1 and CDR2 (germline): KGHDR, SFDVKD. CDR3 sequence reads: CATSALAGGRQETQYF. The CDR3 DNA follows: TGTGCCACCAGTGCTCTAGCGGGGGGCCGACAAGAGACCCAGTACTTC.

Comment on this clonotype: This may be a read error: a much more frequent sequence differs by one nucleotide. The genes are TRBV28 and TRBJ2-3; 8 bases are shared with TRBD1. This CDR3 has 16 amino acids. After removal of 5 bases from V and 1 base from J, the junction contained 8 bases not matched to a gene. CDR1 MDHEN and CDR2 SYDVKM come from the germline V gene. The CDR3 coding sequence is TGTGCCAGCAGTGACAGGACAGGGCTCGGCACAGATACGCAGTATTTT. It specifies CASSDRTGLGTDTQYF.

Comments on this clonotype: A much larger clone sits a single nucleotide away, making a read error possible. This chain connects TRBV9 to TRBJ1-2, with TRBD1 matching 12 bases. The CDR3 extends over 18 amino acids. CDR1 is SGDLS and CDR2 is YYNGEE in the germline V gene. CDR3 sequence reads: CACSAATSRDRGLGGYTF. In DNA, the CDR3 is TGTGCCTGCAGCGCCGCAACCTCTAGGGACAGGGGGCTCGGTGGCTACACCTTC.

The chain carries TRBV5-1 and TRBJ2-7; 7 positions match TRBD1. The J segment lost 0 bases and the V segment lost 5 bases, leaving 8 bases of the junction unmatched. Per the germline V gene, CDR1 is SGHRS and CDR2 is YFSETQ. The length of the CDR3 is 15 residues. This CDR3 reads CASSQTGSPSYEQYF. CDR3 in DNA: TGCGCCAGCAGTCAGACAGGGTCCCCCTCCTACGAGCAGTACTTC.

This clonotype was observed a few times. The chain joins TRBV4-2 to TRBJ2-2; TRBD2 aligns across 10 bases. CDR3 length: 21 amino acids. Per germline, CDR1 LGHNA and CDR2 YNFKEQ. The V segment lost 0 bases and the J segment 0 bases; nucleotides outside the gene matches: 13. The DNA of the CDR3 is TGTGCCAGCAGCCAAGATGATCGATGGATTAGCGGGGGGTCGAACACCGGGGAGCTGTTTTTT. Translated: CASSQDDRWISGGSNTGELFF.

This clonotype was detected only a few times. The V and J genes are TRBV5-1 and TRBJ2-5; 9 bases map to TRBD2. This CDR3 comprises 16 residues. V was clipped by 3 bases and J by 11 bases; unmatched bases: 17. The germline CDR1 and CDR2 sequences are SGHRS and YFSETQ. CDR3 amino acids: CASSSLGRGGNNEQYF. For the CDR3, the DNA is TGCGCCAGCAGCTCCCTCGGGCGGGGGGGTAACAATGAGCAGTACTTC.

About this clonotype: The DNA is left out, because the CDR3 cannot be placed on it with certainty; the CDR3 is given as TCRdb lists it. The chain links TRBV20-1 to TRBJ1-2; the table's D gene call, TRBD1, was not cross checked with the DNA. Germline V CDR1 and CDR2: DFQATT, SNEGSKA (reference sequence). The CDR3 numbers 13 amino acids, ends counted. This CDR3 is CSAPTGDNYGCTF.

The chain joins TRBV29-1 to TRBJ1-5, with D maybe TRBD1 (6 bases). Germline values: CDR1 SQVTM, CDR2 ANQGSEA. The CDR3 is made up of 13 amino acids. Deletions cut 8 bases from V and 7 bases from J, with 18 bases between. The CDR3 region is CSPEGGKGQPQHF. CDR3 sequence (DNA): TGCAGCCCCGAAGGGGGGAAGGGACAGCCCCAGCATTTT.

In its sample, this clonotype was seen a few times. The chain links TRBV7-9 to TRBJ2-6; perhaps TRBD1 as D (6 bases). Looked up from germline, CDR1 is SEHNR and CDR2 is FQNEAQ (reference sequence). V lost 5 bases to trimming and J lost 1 base, with 9 bases between them. The CDR3 contains 15 residues. CDR3 nucleotides: TGTGCCAGCAGCCATACAGGGTCTGGGGCCAACGTCCTGACTTTC. Its protein product is CASSHTGSGANVLTF.

This chain connects TRBV29-1 to TRBJ2-1, with TRBD1 identical over 7 bases. The CDR3 loop spans 14 amino acids. CDR1 SQVTM and CDR2 ANQGSEA come from the germline V gene. V gave up 3 bases and J gave up 8 bases; unmatched junction bases: 10. The CDR3 DNA follows: TGCAGCGTTGAGCCGACAGGGATCGACGATGAGCAGTTCTTC. It translates to CSVEPTGIDDEQFF.